A selection of T cell receptor beta chains follows, all from one sample in a study of post-analysis software for immune sequencing data. TCRdb ran MiXCR on the PCR reads and lists one entry per CDR3 protein. The repertoire holds 750,000 to 950,000 distinct CDR3 sequences, with roughly 58% as singletons. Sequencing was carried out using blood. The source is a girl aged 5 to 17 with multiple sclerosis. Each CDR3 is given with its conserved first and last residue. Fields, in order: CDR3 DNA, CDR3 protein, clone size, J gene, D gene, V gene. A D gene is named only where the DNA matches it firmly. A row's size may be missing; if present it is once, few, many or a size class.

CDR3nt: TGTGCCAGCAGCGGGGGACTAGCCGTAGGGAGGACTCAGTACTTC; CDR3aa: CASSGGLAVGRTQYF; abundance: NA; j_gene: TRBJ2-5; d_gene: TRBD2; v_gene: TRBV9
CDR3nt: TGTGCCACCAGCTCGAGCGGGGGAGAGACCCAGTACTTC; CDR3aa: CATSSSGGETQYF; abundance: NA; j_gene: TRBJ2-5; d_gene: TRBD2; v_gene: TRBV24-1
CDR3nt: TGTGCTAGTGGTCCTTGGACGGAGACCTACGAGCAGTACTTC; CDR3aa: CASGPWTETYEQYF; abundance: few; j_gene: TRBJ2-7; d_gene: NA; v_gene: TRBV12-5
CDR3nt: TGTGCCAGCAGTACCACGACTAGCGGGAGGATCCATGAGCAGTTCTTC; CDR3aa: CASSTTTSGRIHEQFF; abundance: NA; j_gene: TRBJ2-1; d_gene: TRBD2; v_gene: TRBV6-5
CDR3nt: TGCAGTGCAATCCGACAGGGAGCAAGGGAAAAACTGTTTTTT; CDR3aa: CSAIRQGAREKLFF; abundance: NA; j_gene: TRBJ1-4; d_gene: TRBD1; v_gene: TRBV20-1
CDR3nt: TGTGCCAGCACCCCCGTGGGGACAGGGCAAGAGACCCAGTACTTC; CDR3aa: CASTPVGTGQETQYF; abundance: few; j_gene: TRBJ2-5; d_gene: TRBD1; v_gene: TRBV12-3/TRBV12-4
CDR3nt: TGTGCCAGCAGCCAAGGACTAGCGGTGACTCAAGAGACCCAGTACTTC; CDR3aa: CASSQGLAVTQETQYF; abundance: NA; j_gene: TRBJ2-5; d_gene: TRBD2; v_gene: TRBV14
CDR3nt: TGCAGTGCCCACCGGGGGGGGGATACGCAGTATTTT; CDR3aa: CSAHRGGDTQYF; abundance: few; j_gene: TRBJ2-3; d_gene: TRBD2; v_gene: TRBV20-1
CDR3nt: TGCAGCGTTGGGTACCAGTTCTTC; CDR3aa: CSVGYQFF; abundance: NA; j_gene: TRBJ2-1; d_gene: NA; v_gene: TRBV29-1
CDR3nt: TGTGCCATCAGTGAGGACGGGGATAGCTCCTACAATGAGCAGTTCTTC; CDR3aa: CAISEDGDSSYNEQFF; abundance: few; j_gene: TRBJ2-1; d_gene: NA; v_gene: TRBV10-3
CDR3nt: TGTGCCAGCAGTAAAACTAGCTCTAGTGACGAGCAGTACTTC; CDR3aa: CASSKTSSSDEQYF; abundance: NA; j_gene: TRBJ2-7; d_gene: NA; v_gene: TRBV12-3/TRBV12-4
CDR3nt: TGTGCCAGCAGTGGTTCCACAGATACGCAGTATTTT; CDR3aa: CASSGSTDTQYF; abundance: few; j_gene: TRBJ2-3; d_gene: NA; v_gene: TRBV2
CDR3nt: TGTGCCAGCAGCCCAGGAGGCTGGGGCCGGCCCTACAATGAGCAGTTCTTC; CDR3aa: CASSPGGWGRPYNEQFF; abundance: NA; j_gene: TRBJ2-1; d_gene: NA; v_gene: TRBV7-3
CDR3nt: TGTGCCAGCAGCTTTCTCAGGAGCAGGGAAAGCTCCTACGAGCAGTACTTC; CDR3aa: CASSFLRSRESSYEQYF; abundance: NA; j_gene: TRBJ2-7; d_gene: NA; v_gene: TRBV7-9
CDR3nt: TGCAGCGTTGAAGGAGGGGGAATCTCTGGGGCCAACGTCCTGACTTTC; CDR3aa: CSVEGGGISGANVLTF; abundance: NA; j_gene: TRBJ2-6; d_gene: NA; v_gene: TRBV29-1
CDR3nt: TGTGCCAGCACCACACCCAGCCGGGGGCGCGATGAGCAGTTCTTC; CDR3aa: CASTTPSRGRDEQFF; abundance: NA; j_gene: TRBJ2-1; d_gene: NA; v_gene: TRBV12-3/TRBV12-4
CDR3nt: TGCAGTGCTAGCGGGGCCAGTTCCGAGCAGTACTTC; CDR3aa: CSASGASSEQYF; abundance: few; j_gene: TRBJ2-7; d_gene: NA; v_gene: TRBV20-1
CDR3nt: TGTGCCAGCATGGACAGGTGGAACTCCTACGAGCAGTACTTC; CDR3aa: CASMDRWNSYEQYF; abundance: once; j_gene: TRBJ2-7; d_gene: TRBD1; v_gene: TRBV2
CDR3nt: TGTGCCAGCAGCCAAGAGGGAGCCTCGAACACTGAAGCTTTCTTT; CDR3aa: CASSQEGASNTEAFF; abundance: NA; j_gene: TRBJ1-1; d_gene: NA; v_gene: TRBV3-1
CDR3nt: TGTGCCAGTAGTATAGGAGGTCCGGGGGCCTACGAGCAGTACTTC; CDR3aa: CASSIGGPGAYEQYF; abundance: NA; j_gene: TRBJ2-7; d_gene: NA; v_gene: TRBV19
CDR3nt: TGCAGCGTTGATTCGCCAGCGGGAGTGAGCCCTAACCAAGAGACCCAGTACTTC; CDR3aa: CSVDSPAGVSPNQETQYF; abundance: NA; j_gene: TRBJ2-5; d_gene: TRBD2; v_gene: TRBV29-1
CDR3nt: TGTGCCAGCAGCATCGCCAGGGGTGTTAGGGACAATGAGCAGTTCTTC; CDR3aa: CASSIARGVRDNEQFF; abundance: NA; j_gene: TRBJ2-1; d_gene: NA; v_gene: TRBV7-8
CDR3nt: TGCAGTGCTCGCCCTAGCGTCTGGGAGACCCAGTACTTC; CDR3aa: CSARPSVWETQYF; abundance: NA; j_gene: TRBJ2-5; d_gene: NA; v_gene: TRBV20-1
CDR3nt: TGCGCCAGCAGCTTGGGCTCAGCTCGAGAAGGCTACACCTTC; CDR3aa: CASSLGSAREGYTF; abundance: NA; j_gene: TRBJ1-2; d_gene: NA; v_gene: TRBV5-1
CDR3nt: TGTGCCAGCAGCTTAGGGGGGACTAGCGGGACCCATTACTACGAGCAGTACTTC; CDR3aa: CASSLGGTSGTHYYEQYF; abundance: NA; j_gene: TRBJ2-7; d_gene: TRBD2; v_gene: TRBV7-9
CDR3nt: TGTGCCAGCAGTGAAGCGCGGGGTATGGGCACAGATACGCAGTATTTT; CDR3aa: CASSEARGMGTDTQYF; abundance: NA; j_gene: TRBJ2-3; d_gene: NA; v_gene: TRBV6-1
CDR3nt: TGTGCCAGCAGCCAAGACGCGGGAGCCCAAGAGACCCAGTACTTC; CDR3aa: CASSQDAGAQETQYF; abundance: NA; j_gene: TRBJ2-5; d_gene: TRBD2; v_gene: TRBV3-1
CDR3nt: TGTGCCAGCAGTATACAGGGGGCAGATGGCTACACCTTC; CDR3aa: CASSIQGADGYTF; abundance: once; j_gene: TRBJ1-2; d_gene: TRBD1; v_gene: TRBV6-6
CDR3nt: TGCAGTGCTAGACCCGGGCAGCGGGCCAGTCCAAATGAAAAACTGTTTTTT; CDR3aa: CSARPGQRASPNEKLFF; abundance: NA; j_gene: TRBJ1-4; d_gene: NA; v_gene: TRBV20-1
CDR3nt: TGTGCCAGCAGTTCGAAGGGGGCCGGGGAGCTGTTTTTT; CDR3aa: CASSSKGAGELFF; abundance: NA; j_gene: TRBJ2-2; d_gene: NA; v_gene: TRBV27
CDR3nt: TGCAGCTCTAAGGGGGGGCGGGCCTACAATGAGCAGTTCTTC; CDR3aa: CSSKGGRAYNEQFF; abundance: NA; j_gene: TRBJ2-1; d_gene: NA; v_gene: TRBV29-1
CDR3nt: TGTGCCAGCAGCTCACCTTACGGGGGCCCTAGCTCCTACGAGCAGTACTTC; CDR3aa: CASSSPYGGPSSYEQYF; abundance: NA; j_gene: TRBJ2-7; d_gene: NA; v_gene: TRBV7-9
CDR3nt: TGTGCCAGCAGTTTGCTTGCCAACGAGCTAGCGAACTCCTACAATGAGCAGTTCTTC; CDR3aa: CASSLLANELANSYNEQFF; abundance: NA; j_gene: TRBJ2-1; d_gene: NA; v_gene: TRBV6-2/TRBV6-3
CDR3nt: TGTGCCAGCAGTTCCTTACACAGGAACTTAACCTACGAGCAGTACTTC; CDR3aa: CASSSLHRNLTYEQYF; abundance: once; j_gene: TRBJ2-7; d_gene: NA; v_gene: TRBV28
CDR3nt: TGTGCCAGCGTAGAGAGGAGCAATCAGCCCCAGCATTTT; CDR3aa: CASVERSNQPQHF; abundance: once; j_gene: TRBJ1-5; d_gene: NA; v_gene: TRBV6-2/TRBV6-3
CDR3nt: TGTGCCAGCAGCAGATACAGATACGAGCAGTACTTC; CDR3aa: CASSRYRYEQYF; abundance: NA; j_gene: TRBJ2-7; d_gene: NA; v_gene: TRBV7-2
CDR3nt: TGTGCCAGCAGTGAATCGGACGGGAACACTGAAGCTTTCTTT; CDR3aa: CASSESDGNTEAFF; abundance: NA; j_gene: TRBJ1-1; d_gene: NA; v_gene: TRBV6-5
CDR3nt: TGTGCCAGCAGCCCCTCGTTCGGTGAGCAGTTCTTC; CDR3aa: CASSPSFGEQFF; abundance: few; j_gene: TRBJ2-1; d_gene: NA; v_gene: TRBV7-2
CDR3nt: TGTGCCAGCAGCCCCGGCGGCGGGGGGGTCACAGATACGCAGTATTTT; CDR3aa: CASSPGGGGVTDTQYF; abundance: once; j_gene: TRBJ2-3; d_gene: TRBD2; v_gene: TRBV7-3
CDR3nt: TGTGCCAGCAGTATAGTGCCCTACCAAGAGACCCAGTACTTC; CDR3aa: CASSIVPYQETQYF; abundance: NA; j_gene: TRBJ2-5; d_gene: NA; v_gene: TRBV12-3/TRBV12-4
CDR3nt: TGCGCCAGCAGCTTGGAGATAGCATCCTACGAGCAGTACTTC; CDR3aa: CASSLEIASYEQYF; abundance: few; j_gene: TRBJ2-7; d_gene: NA; v_gene: TRBV5-1
CDR3nt: TGTGCCAGCAGCTACAACACAGAGAAAGAGACCCTGTACTTC; CDR3aa: CASSYNTEKETLYF; abundance: NA; j_gene: TRBJ2-5; d_gene: NA; v_gene: TRBV7-9
CDR3nt: TGTGCCAGCAGCTTAAGAAGGACGGGGCAGGGGTCATACTCTGGGGCCAACGTCCTGACTTTC; CDR3aa: CASSLRRTGQGSYSGANVLTF; abundance: once; j_gene: TRBJ2-6; d_gene: NA; v_gene: TRBV7-3
CDR3nt: TGCAGCGTTGTAGCTGGACTACACTCCTACGAGCAGTACTTC; CDR3aa: CSVVAGLHSYEQYF; abundance: NA; j_gene: TRBJ2-7; d_gene: NA; v_gene: TRBV29-1
CDR3nt: TGCGCCAGCAGCCAATTATTCATAGCCAAAAACATTCAGTACTTC; CDR3aa: CASSQLFIAKNIQYF; abundance: few; j_gene: TRBJ2-4; d_gene: NA; v_gene: TRBV4-1
CDR3nt: TGTGCCAGCAGCTTGACCCGGGGGCATGGTGAAAAACTGTTTTTT; CDR3aa: CASSLTRGHGEKLFF; abundance: few; j_gene: TRBJ1-4; d_gene: NA; v_gene: TRBV7-2
CDR3nt: TGCAGCGTTGAGACAACTGGGGCCAACGTCCTGACTTTC; CDR3aa: CSVETTGANVLTF; abundance: NA; j_gene: TRBJ2-6; d_gene: NA; v_gene: TRBV29-1
CDR3nt: TGCAGTGCTAGTTCTTCGGGAGCTTTCGTGCAGTTCTTC; CDR3aa: CSASSSGAFVQFF; abundance: NA; j_gene: TRBJ2-1; d_gene: NA; v_gene: TRBV20-1
CDR3nt: TGTGCCAGCAGCTCGGGGGACAGGGGCACAGATACGCAGTATTTT; CDR3aa: CASSSGDRGTDTQYF; abundance: NA; j_gene: TRBJ2-3; d_gene: TRBD1; v_gene: TRBV7-3
CDR3nt: TGTGCCAGCAGTTACTTCGGGTCAGGGAAGGGTAATCAGCCCCAGCATTTT; CDR3aa: CASSYFGSGKGNQPQHF; abundance: NA; j_gene: TRBJ1-5; d_gene: NA; v_gene: TRBV6-6
CDR3nt: TGCGCCAGCAGCAGGGATAGCAATCAGCCCCAGCATTTT; CDR3aa: CASSRDSNQPQHF; abundance: many; j_gene: TRBJ1-5; d_gene: NA; v_gene: TRBV5-1
CDR3nt: TGCAGCGCTCAAACCGGGACAGACCGCTTCTCTGGGGCCAACGTCCTGACTTTC; CDR3aa: CSAQTGTDRFSGANVLTF; abundance: NA; j_gene: TRBJ2-6; d_gene: TRBD1; v_gene: TRBV29-1
CDR3nt: TGTGCCAGCAGCTGGAGGACTAGCGGGGCCATCGAGACCCAGTACTTC; CDR3aa: CASSWRTSGAIETQYF; abundance: NA; j_gene: TRBJ2-5; d_gene: TRBD2; v_gene: TRBV5-6
CDR3nt: TGTGCCAGCAGTTACAACTCTCTAAGCTCCTACAATGAGCAGTTCTTC; CDR3aa: CASSYNSLSSYNEQFF; abundance: NA; j_gene: TRBJ2-1; d_gene: NA; v_gene: TRBV6-5
CDR3nt: TGCAGTGCTAAAATGGAGAGGGGGCAAATCAACGAGCAGTACTTC; CDR3aa: CSAKMERGQINEQYF; abundance: NA; j_gene: TRBJ2-7; d_gene: TRBD1; v_gene: TRBV20-1
CDR3nt: TGTGCCAGCAGCCAAGACATTCAAGCAGGCTTTTATGGCTACACCTTC; CDR3aa: CASSQDIQAGFYGYTF; abundance: NA; j_gene: TRBJ1-2; d_gene: NA; v_gene: TRBV4-2